The 25 T cell receptor beta chains given below trace back to one sample, sequenced in a study of blood T cell repertoires in COVID-19. The repertoire was sequenced with immunoSEQ multiplex PCR; TCRdb's copy has only in-frame clones and lacks some. The sample gives roughly 250,000 clones, about 76% of which show up once; around 3% is in the top ten. The sample was peripheral blood. These receptors all stem from a woman in her sixties with active or convalescent COVID-19.

The V call is TRBV4-3, the J call TRBJ1-1; 7 bases are shared with TRBD1. Germline CDR1 is LGHNA and CDR2 is YSLEER. This CDR3 spans 15 amino acids. V lost 4 bases, J lost 3 bases, and 8 bases stayed unmatched. The CDR3: CASSPSGTVYTEAFF. CDR3 DNA: TGCGCCAGCAGCCCTTCCGGGACAGTCTACACTGAAGCTTTCTTT.

This clone appeared a single time. The chain has TRBV19 and TRBJ1-5, with TRBD1 identical over 8 bases. The germline V gene encodes CDR1 LNHDA and CDR2 SQIVND (reference sequence). Trimming at V came to 5 bases and at J to 13 bases, leaving 10 bases not matched to a gene. CDR3 length equals 13 residues. The CDR3 nucleotides are TGTGCCAGTAGTGCGGGGACAGGTGACTTGCAGCATTTT. Its protein is CASSAGTGDLQHF.

This rearrangement joins TRBV2 to TRBJ1-5, with D possibly TRBD1 on 6 matching bases. The V gene's germline CDR1 is SNHLY and CDR2 FYNNEI. This CDR3 comprises 17 residues. V was trimmed by 0 bases and J by 5 bases, leaving 17 bases between them. CDR3 sequence reads: CASSEALRVGGDQPQHF. The CDR3 DNA reads as TGTGCCAGCAGTGAAGCGCTAAGGGTAGGGGGGGATCAGCCCCAGCATTTT.

The rearrangement links TRBV5-1 to TRBJ2-1, with 10 bases fitting TRBD2. From germline, CDR1 is SGHRS and CDR2 YFSETQ. The V segment lost 1 base and the J segment 11 bases; nucleotides outside the gene matches: 9. The CDR3 is made up of 15 amino acids. In DNA, the CDR3 is TGCGCCAGCAGCTTGTTTACTAGCGGGGAGGGTAAGCAGTTCTTC. Translated: CASSLFTSGEGKQFF. The full variable domain, rest sourced from reference TRBV5-1 and TRBJ2-1, is KAGVTQTPRYLIKTRGQQVTLSCSPISGHRSVSWYQQTPGQGLQFLFEYFSETQRNKGNFPGRFSGRQFSNSRSEMNVSTLELGDSALYLCASSLFTSGEGKQFFGPGTRLTVL.

This chain connects TRBV6-5 to TRBJ1-2; maybe TRBD1 (5 bases). V shed 7 bases and J shed 1 base, with 10 bases lying between them. The length of the CDR3 is 13 residues. The V gene's germline CDR1 is MNHEY and CDR2 SVGAGI. CDR3 region: CASNRGFNYGYTF. The CDR3 DNA reads as TGTGCCAGCAATAGGGGATTTAACTATGGCTACACCTTC.

This chain joins TRBV3-1 (or the pseudogene TRBV3-2) and TRBJ1-5; D unclear. The germline gives CDR1 LGHDT, CDR2 YNNKEL (reference sequence). The length of the CDR3 is 13 residues. V gave up 0 bases and J gave up 6 bases, with 6 bases separating them. CDR3 region: CASSQDPRQPQHF. The CDR3 DNA sequence: TGTGCCAGCAGCCAAGACCCCCGTCAGCCCCAGCATTTT.

Here the CDR3 DNA reads TGTGCCAGCTCCGCGGGCCTTAGCGGGGGATCCACAGATACGCAGTATTTT. Its translation is CASSAGLSGGSTDTQYF. The chain links TRBV3-1 (or the pseudogene TRBV3-2) to TRBJ2-3, with 9 positions matching TRBD2. The CDR3 runs 17 residues. V shed 8 bases, J shed 2 bases, and the junction held 14 bases outside the gene matches. Germline CDR1 is LGHDT and CDR2 is YNNKEL (reference sequence).

This chain uses TRBV15 with TRBJ1-1, with D possibly TRBD1 on 6 matching bases. Per germline, CDR1 LNHNV and CDR2 YYDKDF (reference sequence). CDR3 size: 14 residues. V dropped 3 bases and J dropped 7 bases, with 15 bases sitting between them. CDR3 sequence reads: CATSRITHRDEAFF. The DNA for the CDR3 is TGTGCCACCAGCAGGATCACCCACAGGGATGAAGCTTTCTTT.

V and J are TRBV5-1 and TRBJ2-7; D may be TRBD1 (5 bases). The length of the CDR3 is 13 residues. The germline gives CDR1 SGHRS, CDR2 YFSETQ. With 4 bases removed from V and 4 bases from J, the gap between germline ends came to 12 bases. CDR3 DNA: TGCGCCAGCAGCCTCGACAGTGGGTACGAGCAGTACTTC. Protein sequence: CASSLDSGYEQYF. Using reference TRBV5-1 and TRBJ2-7 for the parts outside the CDR3, the full variable domain is KAGVTQTPRYLIKTRGQQVTLSCSPISGHRSVSWYQQTPGQGLQFLFEYFSETQRNKGNFPGRFSGRQFSNSRSEMNVSTLELGDSALYLCASSLDSGYEQYFGPGTRLTVT.

In this sample, this clone turned up a few times. This chain connects TRBV5-6 to TRBJ1-4, with 8 bases that match TRBD1. This CDR3 comprises 16 residues. The germline CDR1 and CDR2 sequences are SGHDT and YYEEEE. The junction had 8 bases not matched to a gene; V was cut back by 0 bases and J by 7 bases. CDR3 DNA: TGTGCCAGCAGCTTGGTCCTGACAGGGGAGGGTGAAAAACTGTTTTTT. It encodes CASSLVLTGEGEKLFF.

The chain uses TRBV19 and TRBJ1-2, with D possibly TRBD1 on 5 matching bases. In germline, CDR1 is LNHDA, CDR2 SQIVND (reference sequence). The CDR3 is 16 amino acids. The V gene lost 3 bases and the J gene lost 2 bases, with 16 bases spanning the gap. As DNA, the CDR3 is TGTGCCAGTAGTATCCAACAGGTCGGAGGGAACTATGGCTACACCTTC. This translates into CASSIQQVGGNYGYTF.

The chain recombines TRBV30 with TRBJ1-3; the D gene is possibly TRBD1 (5 bases). Germline CDR1 GTSNPN, CDR2 SVGIG (reference sequence). This CDR3 comprises 15 residues. CDR3 DNA sequence: TGTGCTTTTACCGCGGACATCAACTCTGGAAACACCATATATTTT. This sequence encodes CAFTADINSGNTIYF.

The sample holds one count of this clone. The rearrangement joins TRBV5-1 to TRBJ2-5, with D unclear. There are 11 residues in the CDR3. V shed 2 bases and J shed 5 bases, with 4 bases lying between them. Germline CDR1 reads SGHRS; CDR2 reads YFSETQ. CDR3 sequence: CASSLEETQYF. The CDR3 DNA reads as TGCGCCAGCAGCTTAGAGGAGACCCAGTACTTC.

The chain joins TRBV3-1 (or the pseudogene TRBV3-2) to TRBJ2-5; 11 bases map to TRBD2. This CDR3 has 15 amino acids. V trimming: 5 bases; J trimming: 4 bases; junction bases outside the gene matches: 6. CDR1 is LGHDT, CDR2 YNNKEL, per germline (reference sequence). The CDR3 DNA sequence: TGTGCCAGCAGCAAACTAGCGGGGGTGCTAGAGACCCAGTACTTC. Its translation is CASSKLAGVLETQYF.

V usage is TRBV7-2 and J usage is TRBJ2-3; 7 nucleotides line up with TRBD1. The CDR3 runs 16 residues. V shed 5 bases and J 0 bases; nucleotides not matched to a gene: 8. The germline gives CDR1 SGHTA, CDR2 FQGNSA. CDR3 coding DNA: TGTGCCAGCAGCCTTAACCCGACAGGGAGCACAGATACGCAGTATTTT. Its translation: CASSLNPTGSTDTQYF.

V and J are TRBV15 and TRBJ1-1, with D possibly matching TRBD1 (6 bases). The germline gives CDR1 LNHNV, CDR2 YYDKDF (reference sequence). This CDR3 contains 13 residues. Between the trimmed V and J ends, which lost 9 bases and 5 bases, there was a span of 16 bases. The CDR3 here is CATQRDIMTEAFF. The DNA of the CDR3 is TGTGCCACGCAACGGGACATAATGACTGAAGCTTTCTTT. Full variable domain (rest looked up from reference TRBV15 and TRBJ1-1): DAMVIQNPRYQVTQFGKPVTLSCSQTLNHNVMYWYQQKSSQAPKLLFHYYDKDFNNEADTPDNFQSRRPNTSFCFLDIRSPGLGDTAMYLCATQRDIMTEAFFGQGTRLTVV.

This chain joins TRBV10-3 and TRBJ2-7; D unclear. Germline V CDR1 and CDR2: ENHRY, SYGVKD. V shed 3 bases and J shed 1 base, with 13 bases lying between them. This CDR3 region has 15 residues. CDR3 in DNA: TGTGCCATCAGTGATCCGACGTTCGGGTCCTACGAGCAGTACTTC. Translating gives CAISDPTFGSYEQYF.

The CDR3 DNA reads as TGTGCCAGCAGTTACGGGGACAGGGATTCTAGTGAGCAGTTCTTC. Its protein product is CASSYGDRDSSEQFF. V gene TRBV6-5 combines with J gene TRBJ2-1, with TRBD1 matching over 9 bases. The CDR3 is 15 amino acids. The germline gives CDR1 MNHEY, CDR2 SVGAGI. V gave up 2 bases and J gave up 9 bases; unmatched junction bases: 8.

V and J are TRBV28 and TRBJ1-2; perhaps TRBD1 as D (5 bases). Looked up from germline, CDR1 is MDHEN and CDR2 is SYDVKM. The V and J ends lost 3 bases and 3 bases respectively, with 8 bases between them. The CDR3 has 13 residues. In nucleotides, the CDR3 is TGTGCCAGCAGTTTTTCCAGGGACTATGGCTACACCTTC. It codes for CASSFSRDYGYTF.

This sequence joins TRBV19 and TRBJ2-5; TRBD1 aligns across 10 bases. The V segment lost 4 bases and the J segment 5 bases; nucleotides outside the gene matches: 7. The CDR3 extends over 15 amino acids. Germline CDR1 LNHDA, CDR2 SQIVND (reference sequence). For the CDR3, the DNA is TGTGCCAGTAGTACTCCCGGGACAGGGGATGAGACCCAGTACTTC. Translating it yields CASSTPGTGDETQYF.

This clone was detected once. The V and J genes are TRBV6-5 and TRBJ2-3; D is unresolved. The V and J ends lost 6 bases and 9 bases respectively, with 16 bases between them. CDR3 length: 13 residues. Germline CDR1 reads MNHEY; CDR2 reads SVGAGI. This chain's CDR3 is CASRLPTGTTQYF. The CDR3 coding sequence is TGTGCCAGCAGACTTCCTACGGGTACAACGCAGTATTTT.

V is TRBV28 and J is TRBJ1-6; no firm D call. This CDR3 comprises 14 residues. The germline V gene has CDR1 MDHEN and CDR2 SYDVKM. Trimming left V 5 bases short and J 3 bases short, with 8 bases between. CDR3 residues: CASSSPIYNSPLHF. The DNA of the CDR3 is TGTGCCAGCAGTAGCCCGATCTATAATTCACCCCTCCACTTT.

This chain uses TRBV9 with TRBJ1-2, with D possibly TRBD1 on 5 matching bases. Germline V CDR1 and CDR2: SGDLS, YYNGEE. The CDR3 runs to 13 residues. The ends were cut back, 2 bases at V and 7 bases at J, with 12 bases in the middle. CDR3 in amino acids: CASSVGGEGGYTF. In DNA form, the CDR3 reads TGTGCCAGCAGCGTCGGGGGGGAGGGTGGCTACACCTTC.

This clone was picked up one time. V gene TRBV11-2 combines with J gene TRBJ2-5; D perhaps matches TRBD1 (6 bases). Germline assignment: CDR1 SGHAT and CDR2 FQNNGV. Trimming pared 6 bases from V and 5 bases from J, leaving 19 bases between. There are 15 residues in the CDR3. CDR3 in amino acids: CASRKPGQRGETQYF. As DNA, the CDR3 is TGTGCCAGCAGGAAACCGGGACAACGAGGGGAGACCCAGTACTTC.

CDR3: CASKTSGGADTQYF. The CDR3 DNA reads TGCGCCAGCAAGACTAGCGGGGGGGCAGATACGCAGTATTTT. The chain has TRBV5-1 and TRBJ2-3; 14 nucleotides align to TRBD2. This CDR3 is 14 amino acids long. Trimming at V came to 6 bases and at J to 4 bases, leaving 1 base not matched to a gene. CDR1 is SGHRS and CDR2 is YFSETQ in the germline V gene.